The rows below give T cell receptor beta chains drawn from one sample of a study of identical twins. TCRdb fed the 5' RACE reads into MiXCR, producing one record per CDR3 protein. Counted here are fewer than 550,000 distinct CDR3 sequences, 13% to 15% occurring once; the ten biggest clones make up approximately 1%. The same data also contributed to another study, on yellow fever vaccine responses in identical twins.

The sample taken for sequencing was CD4+ T cells sorted from blood. Receptors originate from a woman aged 18-29 years in good health. Both conserved end residues are part of each CDR3. The D gene is left open where the match is weak. Clone size is given for some rows only: seen once, a few or many times, or a class if the clone is expanded.

d_gene,abundance,j_gene,v_gene,CDR3aa,CDR3nt
TRBD1,few,TRBJ1-5,TRBV4-1,CASSQGTGGRFNQPQHF,TGCGCCAGCAGCCAAGGGACAGGGGGCCGGTTCAATCAGCCCCAGCATTTT
TRBD2,NA,TRBJ2-7,TRBV12-3/TRBV12-4,CASSGRTSEAYEQYF,TGTGCCAGCAGTGGACGGACTAGCGAGGCCTACGAGCAGTACTTC
TRBD2,few,TRBJ2-3,TRBV29-1,CSAGLAGADTQYF,TGCAGCGCGGGACTAGCGGGAGCAGATACGCAGTATTTT
NA,NA,TRBJ1-6,TRBV5-6,CASSLDTGNSPLHF,TGTGCCAGCAGCTTGGATACAGGAAATTCACCCCTCCACTTT
TRBD2,NA,TRBJ2-1,TRBV29-1,CSVDLVGLAEHEQFF,TGCAGCGTTGATTTGGTCGGACTAGCGGAACATGAGCAGTTCTTC
NA,once,TRBJ2-3,TRBV28,CASSSPRDTQYF,TGTGCCAGCAGTTCCCCCCGCGATACGCAGTATTTT
TRBD1,few,TRBJ1-4,TRBV3-1,CASSRAGTGNEKLFF,TGTGCCAGCAGCCGAGCAGGGACAGGGAATGAAAAACTGTTTTTT
NA,NA,TRBJ1-1,TRBV7-8,CASSSRAIRTEAFF,TGTGCCAGCAGCTCGAGGGCCATAAGGACTGAAGCTTTCTTT
TRBD2,NA,TRBJ2-3,TRBV12-3/TRBV12-4,CASTQSSGRTDTQYF,TGTGCCAGCACCCAATCTAGCGGGAGAACTGATACGCAGTATTTT
TRBD2,NA,TRBJ2-7,TRBV7-2,CASSLVASGSSYEQYF,TGTGCCAGCAGCTTAGTGGCTAGCGGGAGCTCCTACGAGCAGTACTTC
NA,many,TRBJ2-7,TRBV7-9,CASSLMGRTYEQYF,TGTGCCAGCAGCCTAATGGGCCGTACCTACGAGCAGTACTTC
NA,NA,TRBJ2-5,TRBV6-8,CASSYSRALRF,TGTGCCAGCAGTTACTCGAGGGCCCTCCGATTC
TRBD1,few,TRBJ2-3,TRBV11-2,CASSFGDSTTDTQYF,TGTGCCAGCAGCTTTGGGGACAGCACCACAGATACGCAGTATTTT
NA,NA,TRBJ1-2,TRBV12-3/TRBV12-4,CASSFHGYTF,TGTGCCAGCAGTTTCCATGGCTACACCTTC
TRBD1,NA,TRBJ2-2,TRBV10-3,CAIRQGAPDTGELFF,TGTGCCATCAGGCAGGGGGCGCCGGACACCGGGGAGCTGTTTTTT
NA,NA,TRBJ2-3,TRBV12-3/TRBV12-4,CASSLMGDGTDTQYF,TGTGCCAGCAGTTTAATGGGCGACGGCACAGATACGCAGTATTTT
TRBD2,many,TRBJ2-5,TRBV7-2,CASSLALAGQETQYF,TGTGCCAGCAGCTTAGCACTAGCGGGACAAGAGACCCAGTACTTC
TRBD1,few,TRBJ1-1,TRBV14,CASSQPTGGASPEAFF,TGTGCCAGCAGCCAGCCTACAGGGGGCGCTTCCCCTGAAGCTTTCTTT
NA,NA,TRBJ2-1,TRBV30,CAWSVLGASYNEQFF,TGTGCCTGGAGTGTATTGGGGGCGAGCTACAATGAGCAGTTCTTC
NA,few,TRBJ2-7,TRBV7-2,CASTPLLLTDEQYF,TGTGCCAGCACCCCTTTACTCCTCACGGACGAGCAGTACTTC
NA,NA,TRBJ1-6,TRBV20-1,CSARGTLLIQGPLHF,TGCAGTGCTAGAGGAACTCTACTCATACAGGGCCCCCTCCACTTT
NA,NA,TRBJ1-1,TRBV14,CASSQARVANTEAFF,TGTGCCAGCAGCCAAGCCAGGGTGGCGAACACTGAAGCTTTCTTT
TRBD2,NA,TRBJ2-3,TRBV7-2,CASRQLAGGERAQYF,TGTGCCAGCAGACAACTAGCGGGAGGCGAAAGGGCGCAGTATTTT
NA,many,TRBJ2-2,TRBV25-1,CASSEQYTGELFF,TGTGCCAGCAGTGAACAGTACACCGGGGAGCTGTTTTTT
TRBD2,NA,TRBJ2-5,TRBV3-1,CASSQGRLAAKGVQYF,TGTGCCAGCAGCCAAGGGAGACTAGCGGCCAAGGGCGTCCAGTACTTC
TRBD1,NA,TRBJ2-1,TRBV24-1,CATSDPGTGERSEQFF,TGTGCCACCAGTGACCCCGGGACAGGGGAGAGGAGTGAGCAGTTCTTC
NA,NA,TRBJ1-1,TRBV4-2,CASSQDLRGGGTEAFF,TGTGCCAGCAGCCAAGATTTGAGGGGCGGTGGCACTGAAGCTTTCTTT
TRBD2,many,TRBJ2-3,TRBV29-1,CSVAAGERRTDTQYF,TGCAGCGTTGCGGCGGGAGAAAGACGGACAGATACGCAGTATTTT
TRBD1,many,TRBJ2-3,TRBV29-1,CSFRDSRTDTQYF,TGCAGCTTCCGGGACAGCCGCACAGATACGCAGTATTTT
NA,few,TRBJ1-5,TRBV6-1,CASSEVDEQPQHF,TGTGCCAGCAGTGAAGTCGATGAACAGCCCCAGCATTTT
TRBD1,many,TRBJ2-3,TRBV12-3/TRBV12-4,CASSHRDRGTDTQYF,TGTGCCAGCAGTCACCGGGACAGGGGCACAGATACGCAGTATTTT
NA,many,TRBJ2-3,TRBV29-1,CSVEDTDTQYF,TGCAGCGTTGAAGACACAGATACGCAGTATTTT
NA,NA,TRBJ2-5,TRBV6-5,CASSYDLEGETQYF,TGTGCCAGCAGTTATGATCTGGAGGGAGAGACCCAGTACTTC
TRBD2,NA,TRBJ2-7,TRBV3-1,CASSHRRGVAGDEQYF,TGTGCCAGCAGCCATCGGCGGGGAGTAGCGGGAGACGAGCAGTACTTC
NA,once,TRBJ2-7,TRBV4-3,CASSQEVIFYEQYF,TGCGCCAGCAGCCAAGAGGTCATTTTCTACGAGCAGTACTTC
TRBD2,NA,TRBJ2-3,TRBV7-2,CASSPGTSGFSDTQYF,TGTGCCAGCAGCCCCGGGACTAGCGGGTTCTCAGATACGCAGTATTTT
TRBD2,NA,TRBJ2-3,TRBV2,CASSEPAGISTDTQYF,TGTGCCAGCAGCGAACCAGCGGGGATTAGCACAGATACGCAGTATTTT